These 25 T cell receptor beta chains were all obtained from the same sample, sequenced in a study of shared clonotypes between healthy human individuals. Profiled with immunoSEQ multiplex PCR; TCRdb holds only in-frame clones, not every one. The data show about 2.1 million clones, 93% seen once. Naive CD8 cells were CD45RO-negative, positively selected for CCR7, excluding terminally differentiated effector memory CD45RA+ cells. The source material was naive CD8+ T cells from PBMCs. The receptors were sampled from a man aged 18 to 30 in good health. Some clones in this sample may be carry-over from other donors' samples.

This chain links TRBV28 with TRBJ1-2; D possibly corresponds to TRBD1 (6 bases). Trimming pared 5 bases from V and 0 bases from J, leaving 13 bases between. Germline CDR1 reads MDHEN; CDR2 reads SYDVKM. The CDR3 has 15 amino acids. In DNA form, the CDR3 reads TGTGCCAGCAGTCCAATGGGGGCAGCTAACTATGGCTACACCTTC. Its translation: CASSPMGAANYGYTF.

The J gene is TRBJ2-2, the V gene TRBV23-1; TRBD1 is a possible D gene (5 bases). TRBV23-1 is sorted into the ORF group, with uncertain function. The CDR3 has 14 residues. V was trimmed by 4 bases and J by 1 base, leaving 7 bases between them. The CDR3: CASSLTGNTGELFF. CDR3 DNA sequence: TGCGCCAGCAGTCTTACAGGGAACACCGGGGAGCTGTTTTTT.

The chain uses TRBV5-6 and TRBJ2-7, with TRBD1 matching 12 bases. Per the germline V gene, CDR1 is SGHDT and CDR2 is YYEEEE. The CDR3 is made up of 17 amino acids. The trim removed 4 bases at V and 4 bases at J, leaving 12 bases unmatched. The CDR3 sequence is CASSGGTGGLNFYEQYF. The DNA of the CDR3 is TGTGCCAGCAGCGGGGGGACAGGGGGCCTTAACTTTTACGAGCAGTACTTC. Complete variable domain (other parts from reference TRBV5-6 and TRBJ2-7): DAGVTQSPTHLIKTRGQQVTLRCSPKSGHDTVSWYQQALGQGPQFIFQYYEEEERQRGNFPDRFSGHQFPNYSSELNVNALLLGDSALYLCASSGGTGGLNFYEQYFGPGTRLTVT.

The chain is built from TRBV14 and TRBJ2-7, with 7 positions matching TRBD1. V lost 2 bases to trimming and J lost 2 bases; unmatched junction nucleotides: 6. Germline assignment: CDR1 SGHDN and CDR2 FVKESK. The CDR3 length is 15 residues. CDR3 sequence (DNA): TGTGCCAGCAGCCAACCCGGGACAGAGGCCTACGAGCAGTACTTC. Translated, it gives CASSQPGTEAYEQYF. The full variable domain, in which reference TRBV14 and TRBJ2-7 provide the parts outside the CDR3, is EAGVTQFPSHSVIEKGQTVTLRCDPISGHDNLYWYRRVMGKEIKFLLHFVKESKQDESGMPNNRFLAERTGGTYSTLKVQPAELEDSGVYFCASSQPGTEAYEQYFGPGTRLTVT.

This clone was picked up many times. The chain has TRBV7-6 and TRBJ2-2, with D perhaps TRBD2 (6 bases). Germline V gene lookup returns CDR1 SGHVS and CDR2 FNYEAQ. The CDR3 runs 15 residues. V lost 3 bases to trimming and J lost 8 bases, with 16 bases between them. Written as DNA, the CDR3 is TGTGCCAGCAGCTTGGAGACTAGTGGTAGGGGGGAGCTGTTTTTT. Translation: CASSLETSGRGELFF.

The V gene is TRBV5-6, the J gene TRBJ2-3, with 7 bases matching TRBD1. The CDR3 is made up of 15 amino acids. The trim removed 2 bases at V and 3 bases at J, leaving 6 bases unmatched. The germline V gene encodes CDR1 SGHDT and CDR2 YYEEEE. CDR3 region: CASSLRRGLTDTQYF. Written as DNA, the CDR3 is TGTGCCAGCAGCTTACGAAGGGGGCTAACAGATACGCAGTATTTT.

The rearrangement links TRBV28 to TRBJ2-7, with 7 bases that match TRBD1. The CDR3 runs 14 residues. V lost 3 bases and J lost 5; bases outside the gene matches: 7. The germline CDR1 and CDR2 sequences are MDHEN and SYDVKM. For the CDR3, the DNA is TGTGCCAGCAGTTTTTCCGCAGGGGGAGACGAGCAGTACTTC. Translation gives CASSFSAGGDEQYF.

This chain links TRBV29-1 with TRBJ1-2; D not certain. The CDR3 consists of 12 residues. The V end was cut by 3 bases, the J end by 4 bases, with 9 bases between. CDR1 is SQVTM, CDR2 ANQGSEA, per germline. The CDR3, as DNA: TGCAGCGTTGATACCGACTTCTATGGCTACACCTTC. Translating it yields CSVDTDFYGYTF.

The chain has TRBV28 and TRBJ2-7; perhaps TRBD2 as D (6 bases). The germline V gene encodes CDR1 MDHEN and CDR2 SYDVKM. The V gene lost 7 bases and the J gene lost 0 bases, with 19 bases spanning the gap. The CDR3 extends over 16 amino acids. The CDR3 sequence is CASNPLWGESSYEQYF. In nucleotides, the CDR3 is TGTGCCAGCAATCCCCTGTGGGGGGAGAGCTCCTACGAGCAGTACTTC.

This clone was picked up one time. The V and J genes are TRBV19 and TRBJ2-1; 9 bases match TRBD2. Germline V gives CDR1 LNHDA, CDR2 SQIVND (reference sequence). This CDR3 has 16 residues. The J segment lost 6 bases and the V segment lost 1 base, leaving 7 bases of the junction unmatched. The CDR3 sequence: CASSIAAGGLTNEQFF. CDR3 nucleotides: TGTGCCAGTAGTATAGCGGCGGGAGGGTTGACCAATGAGCAGTTCTTC.

The chain recombines TRBV28 with TRBJ1-4; 9 bases agree with TRBD1. Germline values: CDR1 MDHEN, CDR2 SYDVKM. J was trimmed by 3 bases and V by 6 bases; bases with no gene match: 8. The CDR3 totals 16 residues. CDR3: CASRTGQGPPNEKLFF. For the CDR3, the DNA is TGTGCCAGCAGAACGGGACAGGGACCACCTAATGAAAAACTGTTTTTT. Based on the CDR3 plus reference TRBV28 and TRBJ1-4, the full variable domain is DVKVTQSSRYLVKRTGEKVFLECVQDMDHENMFWYRQDPGLGLRLIYFSYDVKMKEKGDIPEGYSVSREKKERFSLILESASTNQTSMYLCASRTGQGPPNEKLFFGSGTQLSVL.

The chain has TRBV6-6 and TRBJ2-7; D is ambiguous. CDR3 length: 16 amino acids. The germline V gene encodes CDR1 MNHNY and CDR2 SVGAGI (reference sequence). V shed 2 bases and J shed 0 bases, with 14 bases lying between them. CDR3 nucleotides: TGTGCCAGCAGTTACCTCGGAACCTCCACCTCCTACGAGCAGTACTTC. It translates to CASSYLGTSTSYEQYF.

The chain uses TRBV2 and TRBJ1-2; D perhaps matches TRBD1 (5 bases). The CDR3 contains 13 residues. V dropped 8 bases and J dropped 5 bases, with 15 bases sitting between them. The germline gives CDR1 SNHLY, CDR2 FYNNEI. The CDR3 coding sequence is TGTGCCAGCTTCTCTTGGGGGGAGTATGGCTACACCTTC. Residues: CASFSWGEYGYTF.

The V gene is TRBV27, the J gene TRBJ1-1; D is possibly TRBD1 (5 bases). The CDR3 extends over 17 amino acids. Germline CDR1 reads MNHEY; CDR2 reads SMNVEV (reference sequence). The V end lost 2 bases, the J end lost 2 bases, and 18 bases lay between the germline ends. CDR3 in amino acids: CASSLVSGPNINTEAFF. The CDR3 DNA sequence: TGTGCCAGCAGTTTAGTCTCAGGGCCTAATATTAACACTGAAGCTTTCTTT.

This clone was picked up one time. This sequence joins TRBV9 and TRBJ1-3, with a weak D call TRBD1 (5 bases). The CDR3 runs to 15 residues. Looked up from germline, CDR1 is SGDLS and CDR2 is YYNGEE. Trimming left V 3 bases short and J 2 bases short, with 12 bases between. The CDR3: CASSARGLPGNTIYF. The CDR3 DNA reads as TGTGCCAGCAGCGCTAGGGGTTTGCCTGGAAACACCATATATTTT.

Comments on this clone: Other DNA sequences in the same sample also yield this CDR3. This chain joins TRBV27 and TRBJ2-1; D gene unclear. The length of the CDR3 is 15 residues. Germline lookup yields CDR1 MNHEY and CDR2 SMNVEV (reference sequence). V was shortened by 2 bases and J by 0 bases, with 8 bases between the two germline ends. CDR3 residues: CASSLRASSYNEQFF. The CDR3 DNA is TGTGCCAGCAGTTTACGGGCGAGCTCCTACAATGAGCAGTTCTTC.

The chain couples TRBV28 to TRBJ2-1; D is uncertain. Per germline, CDR1 MDHEN and CDR2 SYDVKM. This CDR3 has 15 residues. V was clipped by 1 base and J by 4 bases, with 11 bases between them. This CDR3 is CASSLSLVGYNEQFF. CDR3 nucleotide sequence: TGTGCCAGCAGTTTATCCCTTGTAGGATACAATGAGCAGTTCTTC.

This sequence joins TRBV7-3 and TRBJ2-2, with TRBD1 as a possible D gene (6 bases). Trimming took 1 base from V and 7 from J, leaving 7 bases between them. The germline V gene has CDR1 SGHTA and CDR2 FQGTGA. CDR3 length equals 13 residues. The CDR3 loop reads CASSLMDSGELFF. CDR3 DNA sequence: TGTGCCAGCAGCTTAATGGACAGCGGGGAGCTGTTTTTT. The whole variable domain, filled in from reference TRBV7-3 and TRBJ2-2, reads GAGVSQTPSNKVTEKGKYVELRCDPISGHTALYWYRQSLGQGPEFLIYFQGTGAADDSGLPNDRFFAVRPEGSVSTLKIQRTERGDSAVYLCASSLMDSGELFFGEGSRLTVL.

The CDR3 protein is CASSPPHFRENALEQYF. The CDR3 DNA follows: TGTGCCAGCAGCCCCCCCCATTTCAGGGAGAATGCCCTCGAGCAGTACTTC. The chain recombines TRBV7-9 with TRBJ2-7; TRBD1 or TRBD2 may be the D gene (5 bases each). The ends were cut back, 5 bases at V and 6 bases at J, with 26 bases in the middle. This CDR3 comprises 17 residues. Germline-derived CDR1 and CDR2 are SEHNR and FQNEAQ (reference sequence).

J is TRBJ2-1 and V is TRBV5-4; 10 nucleotides match TRBD2. Trimming removed 9 bases from V and 13 bases from J; junction bases left unmatched: 10. The CDR3 contains 12 residues. The germline CDR1 and CDR2 sequences are SGHNT and YYREEE (reference sequence). The CDR3 DNA is TGTGCCACCTGGACTAGCGGAGGGGTACAGTTCTTC. This encodes CATWTSGGVQFF.

The chain employs TRBV6-1 and TRBJ2-5, with 7 bases that match TRBD2. Germline V gene lookup returns CDR1 MNHNS and CDR2 SASEGT. This CDR3 has 14 residues. V trimming: 3 bases; J trimming: 0 bases; junction bases outside the gene matches: 1. CDR3 DNA sequence: TGTGCCAGCAGTGACGGGGGGTACCAAGAGACCCAGTACTTC. This sequence encodes CASSDGGYQETQYF.

The chain carries TRBV11-2 and TRBJ2-3, with 10 bases lining up with TRBD2. V dropped 2 bases and J dropped 4; count of bases not matched to a gene: 9. Germline CDR1 SGHAT, CDR2 FQNNGV. The CDR3 is 17 amino acids. CDR3 protein: CASSLTPLAGEADTQYF. CDR3 in DNA: TGTGCCAGCAGCTTAACTCCCCTAGCGGGAGAGGCAGATACGCAGTATTTT.

V gene TRBV11-2 combines with J gene TRBJ2-3, with 7 bases matching TRBD1. V gave up 3 bases and J gave up 2 bases; unmatched junction bases: 5. Germline CDR1 and CDR2: SGHAT and FQNNGV. The length of the CDR3 is 15 residues. The CDR3 region has the DNA TGTGCCAGCAGCTTCGCCGGGACAGTCACAGATACGCAGTATTTT. Translating it yields CASSFAGTVTDTQYF.

As to this clone: The same CDR3 also results from other DNA sequences found in this sample. The gene calls are TRBV4-3 and TRBJ2-1; weak D call: TRBD2 (6 bases). CDR1 and CDR2 (germline): LGHNA, YSLEER. This CDR3 contains 13 residues. Trimming pared 4 bases from V and 3 bases from J, leaving 7 bases between. Here the CDR3 DNA reads TGCGCCAGCAGCCCGGGACTCTACAATGAGCAGTTCTTC. Translation: CASSPGLYNEQFF.

This clone was detected once. The chain has TRBV10-3 and TRBJ2-7, with 8 bases identical to TRBD1. The CDR3 has 15 residues. After removal of 4 bases from V and 0 bases from J, the junction contained 5 bases not matched to a gene. Germline CDR1 is ENHRY and CDR2 is SYGVKD. DNA of the CDR3: TGTGCCATCAGTGTACGGACAGGGAGCTCCTACGAGCAGTACTTC. It translates to CAISVRTGSSYEQYF.